This section outlines one TCR beta chain sequence together with its context. Assay used: immunoSEQ multiplex PCR; TCRdb lists only in-frame clones, some missing. The sample has 65,000 or so clones, 92% seen once; the top ten hold 1.3%. This record belongs to a study of cytomegalovirus exposure and HLA in healthy donors. Germline CDR1 SQVTM, CDR2 ANQGSEA. The CDR3 covers 11 residues. V lost 7 bases, J lost 2 bases, and 8 bases lay in between. This TCR was sampled from a woman aged 18-29 years in good health and CMV-seronegative. What was sequenced was PBMCs. The V and J genes are TRBV29-1 and TRBJ1-1; D possibly corresponds to TRBD1 (5 bases). CDR3: CSGDRNTEAFF. CDR3 bases: TGCAGCGGCGACAGAAACACTGAAGCTTTCTTT. Using reference TRBV29-1 and TRBJ1-1 for the parts outside the CDR3, the full variable domain is SAVISQKPSRDICQRGTSLTIQCQVDSQVTMMFWYRQQPGQSLTLIATANQGSEATYESGFVIDKFPISRPNLTFSTLTVSNMSPEDSSIYLCSGDRNTEAFFGQGTRLTVV.